This is a list of T cell receptor beta chains from one sample in a study of technical replicates of blood from several donors. Some clones are missing from TCRdb's copy, which holds only in-frame ones; the method was immunoSEQ multiplex PCR. Altogether around 62,000 clones are present, roughly 98% being singletons, with the ten largest covering roughly 0.15%. The sequenced sample was T cells isolated from PBMCs. These TCRs come from a human donor in good health. The CDR3 runs from the conserved cysteine through the conserved F or W. The order of the fields is D gene, V gene, J gene, clone size, CDR3 protein, CDR3 DNA. D genes are given only for firm matches. A row's size may be missing; if present it is once, few, many or a size class.

D gene: NA; V gene: TRBV7-8; J gene: TRBJ1-1; clone size: NA; CDR3 protein: CASSYTGGGAEAFF; CDR3 DNA: TGTGCCAGCAGCTATACAGGCGGTGGGGCTGAAGCTTTCTTT
D gene: TRBD1; V gene: TRBV25-1; J gene: TRBJ1-2; clone size: NA; CDR3 protein: CASSTTGDGYTF; CDR3 DNA: TGTGCCAGCAGTACGACAGGGGATGGCTACACCTTC
D gene: TRBD1; V gene: TRBV7-7; J gene: TRBJ2-2; clone size: NA; CDR3 protein: CASSSRTGIGELFF; CDR3 DNA: TGTGCTAGCAGCTCCCGGACAGGGATCGGGGAGCTGTTTTTT
D gene: TRBD2; V gene: TRBV9; J gene: TRBJ2-7; clone size: NA; CDR3 protein: CASSGTSGSSYEQYF; CDR3 DNA: TGTGCCAGCAGCGGGACTAGCGGGAGTTCCTACGAGCAGTACTTC
D gene: NA; V gene: TRBV9; J gene: TRBJ1-2; clone size: NA; CDR3 protein: CASSVAITAYPAGNYGYTF; CDR3 DNA: TGTGCCAGCAGCGTAGCTATCACCGCATACCCGGCAGGGAACTATGGCTACACCTTC
D gene: NA; V gene: TRBV11-2; J gene: TRBJ2-7; clone size: NA; CDR3 protein: CASSPPQGMYEQYF; CDR3 DNA: TGTGCCAGCAGCCCCCCCCAGGGGATGTACGAGCAGTACTTC
D gene: NA; V gene: TRBV18; J gene: TRBJ1-4; clone size: NA; CDR3 protein: CASFRGLNEKLFF; CDR3 DNA: TGTGCCAGCTTCCGGGGGTTGAATGAAAAACTGTTTTTT
D gene: NA; V gene: TRBV5-1; J gene: TRBJ2-5; clone size: NA; CDR3 protein: CASSPKRDSREETQYF; CDR3 DNA: TGCGCCAGCAGCCCAAAAAGAGACAGTCGTGAAGAGACCCAGTACTTC
D gene: NA; V gene: TRBV29-1; J gene: TRBJ1-2; clone size: NA; CDR3 protein: CSVLLVAGGYGYTF; CDR3 DNA: TGCAGCGTCCTCCTTGTTGCAGGTGGCTATGGCTACACCTTC
D gene: NA; V gene: TRBV4-1; J gene: TRBJ2-7; clone size: NA; CDR3 protein: CASSQGRGFSYEQYF; CDR3 DNA: TGCGCCAGCAGCCAAGGCAGGGGATTCTCCTACGAGCAGTACTTC
D gene: TRBD2; V gene: TRBV5-1; J gene: TRBJ2-7; clone size: NA; CDR3 protein: CASSPGGGEFSEQYF; CDR3 DNA: TGCGCCAGCAGCCCGGGGGGGGGTGAGTTCTCCGAGCAGTACTTC
D gene: NA; V gene: TRBV20-1; J gene: TRBJ2-7; clone size: NA; CDR3 protein: CSARDGRGQYF; CDR3 DNA: TGCAGTGCTAGAGATGGGCGGGGGCAGTACTTC
D gene: NA; V gene: TRBV28; J gene: TRBJ2-3; clone size: NA; CDR3 protein: CASSLYRAGGAGGINTDTQYF; CDR3 DNA: TGTGCCAGCAGTTTATATAGGGCAGGTGGGGCAGGAGGGATTAACACAGATACGCAGTATTTT
D gene: TRBD1; V gene: TRBV9; J gene: TRBJ1-5; clone size: once; CDR3 protein: CASSVASPRDRGHQPQHF; CDR3 DNA: TGTGCCAGCAGCGTAGCTTCGCCCCGGGACAGGGGCCATCAGCCCCAGCATTTT
D gene: TRBD2; V gene: TRBV4-1; J gene: TRBJ2-1; clone size: NA; CDR3 protein: CASSQGPFATSGSYNEQFF; CDR3 DNA: TGCGCCAGCAGCCAAGGACCTTTTGCCACTAGCGGGAGCTACAATGAGCAGTTCTTC
D gene: TRBD2; V gene: TRBV27; J gene: TRBJ2-7; clone size: NA; CDR3 protein: CASSLLAEISEQYF; CDR3 DNA: TGTGCCAGCAGTCTCCTAGCGGAGATATCCGAGCAGTACTTC
D gene: NA; V gene: TRBV19; J gene: TRBJ1-2; clone size: NA; CDR3 protein: CASSIAQVPSNPYGYTF; CDR3 DNA: TGTGCCAGTAGTATAGCACAGGTTCCCTCGAATCCTTATGGCTACACCTTC
D gene: NA; V gene: TRBV5-1; J gene: TRBJ1-3; clone size: NA; CDR3 protein: CASSLASSGSGNTIYF; CDR3 DNA: TGCGCCAGCAGCTTGGCCAGCAGCGGCTCTGGAAACACCATATATTTT
D gene: NA; V gene: TRBV6-5; J gene: TRBJ1-1; clone size: NA; CDR3 protein: CASSYRAGLSEAFF; CDR3 DNA: TGTGCCAGCAGTTACCGGGCTGGACTATCTGAAGCTTTCTTT
D gene: NA; V gene: TRBV11-3; J gene: TRBJ2-1; clone size: NA; CDR3 protein: CASSATSFSVNEQFF; CDR3 DNA: TGTGCCAGCAGCGCCACTAGTTTCTCAGTCAATGAGCAGTTCTTC
D gene: TRBD2; V gene: TRBV5-1; J gene: TRBJ2-2; clone size: NA; CDR3 protein: CASSLPGLASNTGELFF; CDR3 DNA: TGCGCCAGCAGCTTACCGGGACTAGCGTCTAACACCGGGGAGCTGTTTTTT
D gene: TRBD1; V gene: TRBV29-1; J gene: TRBJ1-2; clone size: NA; CDR3 protein: CSVDTRDRETDGYTF; CDR3 DNA: TGCAGCGTTGACACTAGGGACAGGGAAACTGATGGCTACACCTTC
D gene: TRBD1; V gene: TRBV5-5; J gene: TRBJ1-1; clone size: NA; CDR3 protein: CASSAPGQGFAEAFF; CDR3 DNA: TGTGCCAGCAGCGCGCCGGGACAGGGCTTTGCTGAAGCTTTCTTT
D gene: TRBD1; V gene: TRBV6-5; J gene: TRBJ2-3; clone size: NA; CDR3 protein: CASSNDRAGDTQYF; CDR3 DNA: TGTGCCAGCAGTAACGACAGGGCTGGAGATACGCAGTATTTT
D gene: NA; V gene: TRBV25-1; J gene: TRBJ1-6; clone size: NA; CDR3 protein: CASSERGFLSPLHF; CDR3 DNA: TGTGCCAGCAGTGAAAGAGGGTTCCTTTCACCCCTCCACTTT
D gene: NA; V gene: TRBV6-5; J gene: TRBJ2-2; clone size: NA; CDR3 protein: CASSYISGELFF; CDR3 DNA: TGTGCCAGCAGTTACATCAGTGGGGAGCTGTTTTTT
D gene: NA; V gene: TRBV4-1; J gene: TRBJ1-1; clone size: NA; CDR3 protein: CASSHQNTEAFF; CDR3 DNA: TGCGCCAGCAGCCATCAAAACACTGAAGCTTTCTTT
D gene: TRBD1; V gene: TRBV29-1; J gene: TRBJ2-2; clone size: NA; CDR3 protein: CSAGGQGRTNTGELFF; CDR3 DNA: TGCAGCGCCGGAGGACAGGGGCGGACGAACACCGGGGAGCTGTTTTTT
D gene: TRBD1; V gene: TRBV27; J gene: TRBJ1-2; clone size: NA; CDR3 protein: CASSPLGGQGFGYTF; CDR3 DNA: TGTGCCAGCAGTCCCCTAGGGGGACAGGGCTTTGGCTACACCTTC
D gene: TRBD1; V gene: TRBV29-1; J gene: TRBJ2-7; clone size: NA; CDR3 protein: CSATSMGQGASYEQYF; CDR3 DNA: TGCAGCGCTACCTCGATGGGACAGGGGGCGAGCTACGAGCAGTACTTC
D gene: TRBD2; V gene: TRBV7-9; J gene: TRBJ2-1; clone size: NA; CDR3 protein: CASSTRLAGSYNEQFF; CDR3 DNA: TGTGCCAGCAGCACCCGACTAGCGGGGTCCTACAATGAGCAGTTCTTC
D gene: TRBD2; V gene: TRBV28; J gene: TRBJ2-1; clone size: once; CDR3 protein: CASIKAGTSVYNEQFF; CDR3 DNA: TGTGCCAGCATAAAAGCCGGGACTAGCGTGTACAATGAGCAGTTCTTC
D gene: NA; V gene: TRBV6-6; J gene: TRBJ1-1; clone size: NA; CDR3 protein: CAGAQGPVTEAFF; CDR3 DNA: TGTGCCGGAGCACAGGGCCCGGTCACTGAAGCTTTCTTT
D gene: NA; V gene: TRBV7-3; J gene: TRBJ1-1; clone size: NA; CDR3 protein: CASSSGMNTEAFF; CDR3 DNA: TGTGCCAGCAGTTCAGGCATGAACACTGAAGCTTTCTTT
D gene: NA; V gene: TRBV28; J gene: TRBJ1-4; clone size: NA; CDR3 protein: CASSLRDEKLFF; CDR3 DNA: TGTGCCAGCAGTTTGAGGGATGAAAAACTGTTTTTT
D gene: TRBD2; V gene: TRBV29-1; J gene: TRBJ2-3; clone size: NA; CDR3 protein: CSVPSGLAGGRSTDTQYF; CDR3 DNA: TGCAGCGTCCCATCGGGACTAGCGGGGGGGCGGAGCACAGATACGCAGTATTTT
D gene: NA; V gene: TRBV2; J gene: TRBJ1-5; clone size: NA; CDR3 protein: CASRLGVAQHF; CDR3 DNA: TGTGCCAGCAGGTTAGGGGTAGCCCAGCATTTT
D gene: NA; V gene: TRBV2; J gene: TRBJ1-1; clone size: NA; CDR3 protein: CANKLGGGYTEAFF; CDR3 DNA: TGTGCCAACAAACTGGGAGGGGGGTACACTGAAGCTTTCTTT
D gene: TRBD2; V gene: TRBV6-5; J gene: TRBJ2-1; clone size: NA; CDR3 protein: CASKGTRRHDEQFF; CDR3 DNA: TGTGCCAGCAAGGGGACTAGGCGGCACGATGAGCAGTTCTTC
D gene: NA; V gene: TRBV6-5; J gene: TRBJ1-1; clone size: NA; CDR3 protein: CASSYSGGPVTEAFF; CDR3 DNA: TGTGCCAGCAGTTACTCGGGGGGGCCGGTCACTGAAGCTTTCTTT
D gene: NA; V gene: TRBV6-6; J gene: TRBJ1-6; clone size: NA; CDR3 protein: CATQQVGASPLHF; CDR3 DNA: TGTGCCACACAGCAGGTGGGGGCTTCACCCCTCCACTTT
D gene: NA; V gene: TRBV5-1; J gene: TRBJ2-1; clone size: NA; CDR3 protein: CASSLEAGYNEQFF; CDR3 DNA: TGCGCCAGCAGCTTGGAAGCCGGGTACAATGAGCAGTTCTTC
D gene: NA; V gene: TRBV10-3; J gene: TRBJ2-3; clone size: NA; CDR3 protein: CAIKTGTDTQYF; CDR3 DNA: TGTGCCATCAAGACGGGTACAGATACGCAGTATTTT
D gene: TRBD1; V gene: TRBV28; J gene: TRBJ1-5; clone size: NA; CDR3 protein: CASSQTGGNQPQHF; CDR3 DNA: TGTGCCAGCAGCCAGACAGGGGGCAATCAGCCCCAGCATTTT
D gene: NA; V gene: TRBV7-6; J gene: TRBJ2-2; clone size: NA; CDR3 protein: CASSVANTGELFF; CDR3 DNA: TGTGCCAGCTCTGTCGCGAACACCGGGGAGCTGTTTTTT
D gene: NA; V gene: TRBV11-2; J gene: TRBJ2-7; clone size: NA; CDR3 protein: CASSLGRSYEQYF; CDR3 DNA: TGTGCCAGCAGCCTGGGCCGTTCCTACGAGCAGTACTTC
D gene: TRBD2; V gene: TRBV28; J gene: TRBJ2-1; clone size: NA; CDR3 protein: CASRPYGRELNEQFF; CDR3 DNA: TGTGCCAGCAGGCCCTATGGGCGGGAGTTGAATGAGCAGTTCTTC